One T cell receptor beta chain is described in this entry. This clone has only one observation. Its recognized antigen is unknown. No quality values exist for individual bases; no much larger clone is one base distant. Donors formed part of the validation cohort, which comprised 120 subjects and was distinct from the first cohort of under 800 subjects. Library generation was performed with the immunoSEQ multiplex PCR assay. In the original analysis: To diagnose cytomegalovirus status from the catalog of TCR beta chain sequences, a statistical classification framework was built. The table comes from immuneACCESS by way of TCRdb, which keeps in-frame sequences with V and J called. Part of the clones is missing from these tables; in studies checked, under half for an unresolved V gene and the rest for unknown reasons. V, J and clone size reflect that table, while D and trimming were determined from the DNA. The sample table holds 150,000 to 200,000 clones, of which just under 85% were seen once. Jointly, the top ten make up around 2.4% of the sample.

The data were obtained in a study of cytomegalovirus exposure and HLA in healthy donors (dated by TCRdb to 2017 to 2019). Some background on the complete study: A later analysis indicated that the 120 validation repertoires were generated on the platform also employed for the approximately 670 repertoires of the first cohort. The study was designed to test whether signatures of past pathogen exposure could be identified by cataloging public T cell receptors. In addition to the first cohort of 650 to 750 subjects, a separate validation cohort of around 110 different subjects was used. High-throughput TCR immunosequencing, statistical association of individual TCRs with disease status, and machine learning were combined to predict cytomegalovirus infection status.

Broad study findings and their caveats: Cytomegalovirus status was reported to be diagnosed by the classifier with high specificity and sensitivity in both the original and validation cohorts. In vitro tests confirmed that three of the cytomegalovirus-associated TCR beta chains recognize cytomegalovirus antigens. The study listed 150 to 200 TCR beta chains as associated with cytomegalovirus. While some public TCRs were present in many individuals, most TCR sequences turned up only very rarely across donors. Subsequent analysis determined that TCRs grouped into clusters in the first cohort also showed a tendency toward co-occurrence across the 120 validation repertoires, and 94% of cluster scores exceeded 0. The validation cohort had no HLA typing available for a later analysis, so co-occurrence within that cohort was assessed over all 130 or so repertoires. According to the authors, the approach could potentially be generalized to other disease states and immunological phenotypes.

Including cysteine and phenylalanine, the CDR3 has 14 amino acids. The read is trimmed to its CDR3 DNA, 42 bases read in frame from base 1. The germline V gene (reference sequence) yields PRHDT for CDR1 and FYEKMQ for CDR2. From V the trimming removes 6 bases and from J it removes 4 bases, while the gene matches leave 7 bases of the junction unaccounted for. The sequence links TRBV13 to TRBJ1-2, with 8 junctional bases fitting TRBD1. The sequencing input was PBMCs. This TCR derives from a man younger than 45 in good health and CMV-seropositive. The CDR3 region has the sequence CASSQQGGLYGYTF. The sequence in DNA is TGTGCCAGCAGTCAACAGGGGGGTCTCTATGGCTACACCTTC.